The present T cell receptor (beta chain) was sequenced within a study of neoadjuvant anti-PD-1 for oral cavity cancer. Remarks on this clone: The antigen is undetermined.

Six replicates per PBMC sample, mostly from around 460 ng of genomic DNA. Clones were read by immunoSEQ multiplex PCR, and TCRdb kept only the in-frame ones, dropping some. The repertoire holds about 12,000 clones, with around 70% as singletons. Overall study findings and caveats: Post-nivolumab, blood T cell clonality was significantly elevated in non-responders.

The time point here: after neoadjuvant nivolumab, at surgical resection. These newly diagnosed stage II-IVA oral cavity squamous cell carcinoma patients had no prior systemic or radiation treatment. This CDR3 contains 14 residues. Between the trimmed V and J ends, which lost 3 bases and 5 bases, there was a span of 14 bases. CDR1 MNHEY and CDR2 SMNVEV come from the germline V gene (reference sequence). V gene TRBV27 combines with J gene TRBJ2-7, with D possibly matching TRBD2 (7 bases). The clonotype originates from a person aged 35 to 85 with oral cavity squamous cell carcinoma. The sequencing used PBMCs, collected after nivolumab (anti-PD-1) treatment. The CDR3 nucleotides read TGTGCCAGCAGTTTGCGACAGGCGGGAGACGAGCAGTACTTC. It encodes CASSLRQAGDEQYF.